Listed here is a single TCR beta chain. The target antigen is unknown. Naive CD8 populations comprised CD45RO-negative cells positively selected for CCR7, excluding terminally differentiated effector memory CD45RA+ cells. Among the donors, all were Caucasian adults who lived in Nashville, Tennessee. Assay: immunoSEQ multiplex PCR; the TCRdb copy retains only in-frame clones and omits some. The sample lists hundreds of thousands of clones; roughly 95% were seen once. The sample comes from a study of shared clonotypes between healthy human individuals. Whole-study results and caveats: A handful of donors showed sharing of roughly 5% of naive CD4 clonotypes. Relative to clonotypes present in all four donors, those not shared had lower generation probabilities.

The CDR3 is 12 amino acids. Per germline, CDR1 SGHVS and CDR2 FQNEAQ. V lost 2 bases and J lost 11, with 12 bases in between. This clonotype was obtained from a woman in her 30s in good health. The chain has TRBV7-8 and TRBJ1-1, with D possibly matching TRBD1 (5 bases). The specimen was naive CD8+ T cells sorted from blood. The chain's CDR3 is CASSLTSGRAFF. CDR3 bases: TGTGCCAGCAGCTTAACATCAGGGAGGGCTTTCTTT.